This TCR beta chain was captured in a study of shared clonotypes between healthy human individuals (dated by TCRdb to 2020 to 2022). A note on the overall study: A couple of women and a few men aged 18 to 49 years were included in the cohort. For each donor, CD4 naive and CD4 memory were each run on three plates, CD8 naive on two plates, and CD8 memory on one plate. To estimate repertoire size and how much clonotype sharing occurs between individuals, the study deeply sequenced the blood TCR repertoires of about five healthy adults. To increase sequencing depth and limit assay-specific biases, TCR repertoire library preparation and sequencing were carried out by different laboratories using diverse techniques. Each donor's leukapheresis produced roughly between roughly 0.85 and 9.5 billion PBMCs. Points the paper makes about the study in general: Naive subsets generally had larger estimated clonotype richness than memory subsets. Rarefaction of sorted-subset datasets indicated incomplete sequencing despite the large sequencing depth. Clonotypes shared by all four sorted-subset donors showed higher generation probabilities than non-shared clonotypes. Pairwise subsampling indicated that sequencing depth was expected to affect the degree of clonotype sharing among donors. Sampling was limited to blood, and TCR repertoires in tissue likely differ from TCR repertoires in blood. Across a few donors, around 5.4% of naive CD4, roughly 3.5% of naive CD8, about 2.3% of memory CD4, and 0.4% of memory CD8 clonotypes were shared. Because the study included only a small number of donors, the genetic and exposure-history diversity represented was limited.

From the germline V gene, CDR1 is MNHEY and CDR2 is SVGAGI. The CDR3 sequence holds 14 residues, the cysteine and phenylalanine included. CDR3 DNA is the only sequence kept; it has 42 bases, read in frame from the first base. Trimming accounts for 0 bases at V and 3 bases at J, while the number of junction bases matched to no gene is 0. As to this clone: It has no known antigen specificity. No quality values exist for individual bases; no much larger clone is one base distant. Other DNA sequences in the same sample also yield this CDR3.

The donors were healthy, HIV-negative adults who had no recently reported acute infections or vaccinations. Every donor was a Caucasian adult living in Nashville, Tennessee, USA. CD4+ T cells were enriched by magnetic negative selection; naive cells were then positively selected on CD45RA, and the negative fraction formed the memory subset. Blood was obtained by leukapheresis, after which PBMCs were separated by Ficoll-Histopaque density gradient centrifugation and cryopreserved in liquid nitrogen vapor phase. Analytical flow cytometry was used to check the purity and quantity of every magnetically sorted T cell population. Genomic DNA was isolated from every sorted fraction and measured by UV absorbance on a Nanodrop 2000c. Using the deep immunoSEQ assay, TCR CDR3 regions were amplified from genomic DNA by multiplex PCR. For each cell subset, the extracted genomic DNA was distributed evenly across all wells of several immunoSEQ 96-well plates, and each plate served as one replicate. For sorted subsets, each replicate PCR was loaded with roughly 190 ng genomic DNA, equivalent to 25,000 to 35,000 T cell genomes. Purified libraries were measured with a Qubit 3.0 fluorometer, size-checked on a Bioanalyzer 2100, and measured again with the KAPA Library Quantification kit. Every immunoSEQ 96-well plate was sequenced on a dedicated single-read 150-cycle Illumina NextSeq 550 flow cell. For the original study's pipeline: Because the immunoSEQ output held only junctional sequences and lacked quality scores, the filtering could not match the filtering applied to full-length reads. To assign V/J genes and CDR3, sequences were annotated using PyIR, a Python wrapper for IgBLAST v1.9, with IMGT germline references. Any read was removed if the V/J assignment was weak (E-value above 1e-6), the CDR3 was missing, or the read contained stop codons, out-of-frame junctions, or ambiguous translated residues. A V3J clonotype was defined by an identical inferred V gene, J gene, and CDR3 amino acid sequence. Percentage overlap between repertoires was calculated by dividing the number of shared unique clonotypes by the size of the smaller repertoire. Richness of each repertoire was evaluated using RTK rarefaction, the Chao1 estimator, and Recon v2.1 estimates of unobserved clonotypes. OLGA was used to compute generation probabilities for all TCRbeta clonotypes that the gDNA method yielded from a few donors. TCRdb took this table from immuneACCESS and kept in-frame rearrangements with V and J called. Such tables lack part of the clones; where checked against another copy, unresolved V genes explain under half of the gap, and the rest is unexplained. V and J calls and clone size are given by that table; D and trimming were obtained from the DNA. The sample table shows about 1.5 million clones, and approximately 98% are seen once. About 0.42% of the sample is taken by the ten largest.

Specimen: naive CD4+ T cells sorted from blood. In light of the paper, this sample's cell subset or site label describes: CD45RA+ positively selected. Recombination joined TRBV6-5 with TRBJ2-7, with TRBD2 identical over 9 junction bases. This sequence originates from a man aged 25 to 45 in good health. The CDR3 reads CASSYSSGSYEQYF. At the DNA level, the sequence is TGTGCCAGCAGTTACTCTAGCGGGAGCTACGAGCAGTACTTC.